The source of this T cell receptor beta chain is a study of regulatory T cells in long-lasting Graves disease. The overall study: In persistent Graves' disease, antithyroid drugs had been taken for over 5 years and TSH receptor antibodies stayed positive.

With iRepertoire HTBI primers and Arm-PCR of CDR3 regions, TCR beta libraries were built. MiXCR was run by TCRdb on the multiplex PCR reads, yielding one entry per CDR3 protein. Of about 660,000 distinct CDR3 sequences listed, 25% to 35% are singletons. A few counts support this clonotype. The V end lost 0 bases, the J end lost 10 bases, and 13 bases lay between the germline ends. The CDR3 totals 13 residues. Germline loops: CDR1 SGHAT, CDR2 FQNNGV. Time point: persistent/refractory GD, antithyroid drugs over 5 years with positive TRAb. Making the TCR library involved RNA that had been extracted from PBMCs.

The receptor was isolated from a female donor with Graves disease. The input for sequencing was peripheral blood mononuclear cells (PBMCs), taken when the disease was refractory, from a patient treated with antithyroid drugs. This sequence joins TRBV11-2 and TRBJ2-7; D unresolved. As DNA, the CDR3 is TGTGCCAGCAGCTTAGATGCGACGACCTTACAGTACTTC. Translated, it gives CASSLDATTLQYF.